This paragraph reports one TCR beta chain. What it recognizes is unknown. These data belong to a study of T-cell memory formation after mild COVID-19. This CDR3 spans 13 amino acids. The germline CDR1 and CDR2 sequences are SGHTA and FQGNSA. V was shortened by 3 bases and J by 5 bases, with 11 bases between the two germline ends. 5'RACE with constant-segment primers yielded barcoded, UMI-tagged TCR alpha and TCR beta cDNA libraries. TCRdb redid the calling of the 5' RACE reads with MiXCR, one entry per CDR3 protein. The sample records some 120,000 distinct CDR3 sequences, roughly 15% being singletons. The study's findings and limits: Clonal second-wave expansions that peaked on day 37 had unconfirmed SARS-CoV-2 specificity.

The receptor comes from an adult woman who had mild COVID-19 (a few samples of this study predate the infection). Cell type and time point are not known. Input material: PBMCs or a T cell subset sorted from them (not recorded which). The J gene is TRBJ2-7, the V gene TRBV7-2; D assignment may be TRBD1 or TRBD2 (5 bases each). For the CDR3, the DNA is TGTGCCAGCAGCTTCCGGGACCGCCACGAGCAGTACTTC. This translates into CASSFRDRHEQYF.